A single sample gave rise to the 20 T cell receptor beta chains below, sequenced in a study of CD8+ T cells in alopecia areata. The treatment here: oral pan-JAK inhibitor, 5-10 mg twice daily. Investigators isolated RNA and reverse transcribed it into cDNA to act as the sequencing template. TCRdb's copy holds only in-frame clones and misses some; the assay was immunoSEQ multiplex PCR. The sample has about 220,000 clones; less than 75% are singletons. Specimen: CD4+ T cells sorted from blood, collected at week 4, from a patient treated with tofacitinib. These receptors were collected from a human donor with alopecia areata.

This clone occurred a few times. J is TRBJ2-2 and V is TRBV4-3; D tentatively fits TRBD1 or TRBD2 (5 bases each). V lost 0 bases, J lost 0 bases, and 14 bases lay in between. Germline-derived CDR1 and CDR2 are LGHNA and YSLEER. The CDR3 sequence is 18 residues long. DNA of the CDR3: TGCGCCAGCAGCCAAGAACCCCACGGGACCGCGAACACCGGGGAGCTGTTTTTT. This encodes CASSQEPHGTANTGELFF.

This clone was observed a few times. The chain couples TRBV30 to TRBJ1-2, with D tentatively TRBD1 (5 bases). Trimming removed 4 bases from V and 1 base from J, with 13 bases in between. CDR1 and CDR2 from the germline V gene are GTSNPN and SVGIG (reference sequence). The CDR3 runs to 14 residues. The CDR3 spells CAWNRGVSNYGYTF. CDR3 nucleotides: TGTGCCTGGAATAGGGGAGTTAGTAACTATGGCTACACCTTC.

This clone showed up many times. The V gene is TRBV27, the J gene TRBJ2-2, with D perhaps matching TRBD1 (6 bases). Between the trimmed V and J ends, which lost 3 bases and 7 bases, there was a span of 12 bases. Germline V CDR1 and CDR2: MNHEY, SMNVEV (reference sequence). This CDR3 has 14 amino acids. The chain's CDR3 is CASSFSQGSGELFF. CDR3 nucleotides: TGTGCCAGCAGTTTCTCCCAGGGGAGCGGGGAGCTGTTTTTT.

The chain couples TRBV29-1 to TRBJ1-1, with 9 bases matching TRBD1. This CDR3 comprises 14 residues. Per the germline V gene, CDR1 is SQVTM and CDR2 is ANQGSEA. Trimming took 3 bases from V and 5 from J; bases not matched to a gene: 7. CDR3 sequence reads: CSVENRGRLTEAFF. CDR3 DNA: TGCAGCGTTGAGAACAGGGGGCGTCTGACTGAAGCTTTCTTT. The full variable domain, rest sourced from reference TRBV29-1 and TRBJ1-1, is SAVISQKPSRDICQRGTSLTIQCQVDSQVTMMFWYRQQPGQSLTLIATANQGSEATYESGFVIDKFPISRPNLTFSTLTVSNMSPEDSSIYLCSVENRGRLTEAFFGQGTRLTVV.

This rearrangement joins TRBV29-1 to TRBJ1-5; no definite D call. The CDR3 spans 13 residues. Trimming removed 4 bases at V and 4 bases at J, with 11 bases between. The germline CDR1 and CDR2 sequences are SQVTM and ANQGSEA. CDR3 nucleotide sequence: TGCAGCGTTGGCCTGGGGAGTAATCAGCCCCAGCATTTT. Translated, it gives CSVGLGSNQPQHF.

The table lists this clone with a few counts. This sequence joins TRBV15 and TRBJ2-1; 10 bases match TRBD2. V lost 3 bases to trimming and J lost 8 bases; unmatched junction nucleotides: 7. The CDR3 is made up of 15 amino acids. Germline V gene lookup returns CDR1 LNHNV and CDR2 YYDKDF (reference sequence). CDR3 nucleotide sequence: TGTGCCACCAGCAGCCAGCGGGGGGGCGGCTATGAGCAGTTCTTC. Residues: CATSSQRGGGYEQFF.

This chain connects TRBV6-5 to TRBJ2-7; TRBD1 matches 7 bases. CDR3 length equals 14 residues. The germline gives CDR1 MNHEY, CDR2 SVGAGI. With 6 bases clipped from V and 3 bases from J, the junction kept 8 bases outside the gene matches. The DNA of the CDR3 is TGTGCCAGCAGCCACGGGGACAGAAACTACGAGCAGTACTTC. Translated: CASSHGDRNYEQYF.

The chain carries TRBV29-1 and TRBJ1-1; D is possibly TRBD1 (5 bases). V was shortened by 4 bases and J by 7 bases, with 7 bases between the two germline ends. The CDR3 is 10 amino acids. Germline V gene lookup returns CDR1 SQVTM and CDR2 ANQGSEA. The CDR3 coding sequence is TGCAGCGTTGCAGGGATTGAAGCTTTCTTT. Translated, it gives CSVAGIEAFF.

This chain uses TRBV30 with TRBJ1-2; maybe TRBD1 (5 bases). Trimming shortened V by 5 bases and J by 1 base, and 8 bases separated the two germline ends. Per the germline V gene, CDR1 is GTSNPN and CDR2 is SVGIG (reference sequence). The CDR3 is made up of 12 amino acids. For the CDR3, the DNA is TGTGCCTGGGGGACTCTTAACTATGGCTACACCTTC. It specifies CAWGTLNYGYTF.

The rearrangement joins TRBV9 to TRBJ1-5; 7 positions agree with TRBD1. CDR1 and CDR2 from the germline V gene are SGDLS and YYNGEE. CDR3 length: 15 amino acids. Trimming at V came to 4 bases and at J to 0 bases, leaving 4 bases not matched to a gene. The chain's CDR3 is CASSPTGLSNQPQHF. The CDR3 DNA reads TGTGCCAGCAGCCCGACAGGGCTTAGCAATCAGCCCCAGCATTTT.

This clone was seen a handful of times. The rearrangement joins TRBV14 to TRBJ1-6; D is undetermined. Germline V gives CDR1 SGHDN, CDR2 FVKESK. V was pared by 0 bases and J by 9 bases, with 12 bases between. This CDR3 has 15 amino acids. In nucleotides, the CDR3 is TGTGCCAGCAGCCAAGATATGACAATTGCTTCACCCCTCCACTTT. This codes for CASSQDMTIASPLHF. The full variable domain, rest sourced from reference TRBV14 and TRBJ1-6, is EAGVTQFPSHSVIEKGQTVTLRCDPISGHDNLYWYRRVMGKEIKFLLHFVKESKQDESGMPNNRFLAERTGGTYSTLKVQPAELEDSGVYFCASSQDMTIASPLHFGNGTRLTVT.

The chain couples TRBV7-4 to TRBJ1-5; D might be TRBD1 (5 bases). V was pared by 1 base and J by 2 bases, with 9 bases between. Looked up from germline, CDR1 is SGHVT and CDR2 is SQSDAQ. The length of the CDR3 is 15 residues. CDR3 nucleotide sequence: TGTGCCAGCAGCTTAGTAGGCAGGGGCAATCAGCCCCAGCATTTT. Protein: CASSLVGRGNQPQHF.

The V call is TRBV4-3, the J call TRBJ1-2; D unresolved. The CDR3 runs to 13 residues. With 4 bases removed from V and 4 bases from J, the gap between germline ends came to 10 bases. Per germline, CDR1 LGHNA and CDR2 YSLEER. Here the CDR3 reads CASSLQRGYGYTF. The CDR3 region has the DNA TGCGCCAGCAGCCTACAGCGTGGCTATGGCTACACCTTC.

The genes are TRBV29-1 and TRBJ1-1; no clear D. This CDR3 has 13 residues. V was trimmed by 5 bases and J by 3 bases, leaving 13 bases between them. Germline values: CDR1 SQVTM, CDR2 ANQGSEA. The CDR3 DNA is TGCAGCGTTCCGGGTTGGGCCTACACTGAAGCTTTCTTT. Protein product: CSVPGWAYTEAFF.

The rearrangement joins TRBV27 to TRBJ2-7; D is unresolved. The CDR3 sequence is 12 residues long. The V end was cut by 8 bases, the J end by 0 bases, with 8 bases between. Germline values: CDR1 MNHEY, CDR2 SMNVEV (reference sequence). The CDR3 loop reads CASGRSSYEQYF. The CDR3 bases are TGTGCCAGCGGACGGAGCTCCTACGAGCAGTACTTC.

The J gene is TRBJ1-5, the V gene TRBV30; TRBD1 agrees at 10 bases. After removal of 2 bases from V and 4 bases from J, the junction contained 8 bases not matched to a gene. Germline lookup yields CDR1 GTSNPN and CDR2 SVGIG (reference sequence). The CDR3 spans 16 residues. DNA of the CDR3: TGTGCCTGGAGTCGGACGGGACAGGGGCGGAATCAGCCCCAGCATTTT. Its translation: CAWSRTGQGRNQPQHF.

The rearrangement uses TRBV18 and TRBJ1-2; D is ambiguous. Between the trimmed V and J ends, which lost 3 bases and 4 bases, there was a span of 12 bases. CDR3 length equals 14 residues. Germline assignment: CDR1 KGHSH and CDR2 LQKENI. The CDR3 reads CASSPAQEPYGYTF. CDR3 sequence (DNA): TGTGCCAGCTCACCGGCCCAGGAGCCCTATGGCTACACCTTC.

This clone was detected once. The V and J genes are TRBV25-1 and TRBJ1-2; 7 bases align to TRBD1. V was pared by 3 bases and J by 8 bases, with 9 bases of the junction left unmatched. This CDR3 has 14 residues. Per the germline V gene, CDR1 is MGHDK and CDR2 is SYGVNS. CDR3 sequence: CASSEPTGRGGYTF. CDR3 sequence (DNA): TGTGCCAGCAGTGAGCCGACAGGGAGAGGAGGCTACACCTTC.

This clone has a count of ten or more. The CDR3 reads CASSQVLTSGNYNEQFF. The CDR3 DNA sequence: TGTGCCAGCAGCCAAGTTCTGACTAGCGGGAACTACAATGAGCAGTTCTTC. The chain has TRBV14 and TRBJ2-1, with 11 bases identical to TRBD2. This CDR3 comprises 17 residues. The J segment lost 3 bases and the V segment lost 1 base, leaving 5 bases of the junction unmatched. CDR1 is SGHDN, CDR2 FVKESK, per germline.

The chain is built from TRBV9 and TRBJ1-2; TRBD1 might be the D (5 bases). The CDR3 sequence is 14 residues long. V was pared by 0 bases and J by 6 bases, with 12 bases between. Germline V gene sequence: CDR1 SGDLS, CDR2 YYNGEE. The CDR3 here is CASSVATWGDGYTF. The CDR3, as DNA: TGTGCCAGCAGCGTAGCTACGTGGGGGGATGGCTACACCTTC.